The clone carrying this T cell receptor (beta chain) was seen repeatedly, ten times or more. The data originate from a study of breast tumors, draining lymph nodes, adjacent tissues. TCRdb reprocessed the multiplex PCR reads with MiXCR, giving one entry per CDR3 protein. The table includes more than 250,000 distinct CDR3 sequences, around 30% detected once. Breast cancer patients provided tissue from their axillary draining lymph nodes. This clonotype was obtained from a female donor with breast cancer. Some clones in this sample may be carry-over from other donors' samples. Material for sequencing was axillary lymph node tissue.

Here the CDR3 DNA reads TGTGCCTGGAGTGTACTAGGGCAGGGAAATTCACCCCTCCACTTT. Translated, it gives CAWSVLGQGNSPLHF. J is TRBJ1-6 and V is TRBV30, with a weak D call TRBD1 (5 bases). The CDR3 loop spans 15 amino acids. Trimming took off 0 bases at V and 7 bases at J, with 13 bases between the two ends. In germline, CDR1 is GTSNPN, CDR2 SVGIG (reference sequence).